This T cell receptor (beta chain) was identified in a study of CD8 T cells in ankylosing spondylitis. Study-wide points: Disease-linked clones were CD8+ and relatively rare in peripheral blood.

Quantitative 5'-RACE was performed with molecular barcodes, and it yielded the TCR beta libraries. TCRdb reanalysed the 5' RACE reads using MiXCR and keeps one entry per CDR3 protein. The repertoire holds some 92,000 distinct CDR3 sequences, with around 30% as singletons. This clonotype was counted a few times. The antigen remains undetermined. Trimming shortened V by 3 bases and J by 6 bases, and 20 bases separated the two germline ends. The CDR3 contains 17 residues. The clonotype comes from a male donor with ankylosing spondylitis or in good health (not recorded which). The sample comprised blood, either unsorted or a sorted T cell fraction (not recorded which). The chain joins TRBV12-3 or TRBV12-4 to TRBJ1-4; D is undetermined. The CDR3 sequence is CASSFYFRSRGDEKLFF. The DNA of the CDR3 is TGTGCCAGCAGTTTTTATTTCAGGTCCCGAGGAGATGAAAAACTGTTTTTT.